One sample yielded the 13 T cell receptor beta chains listed below, sequenced in a study of T cells in Graves' hyperthyroidism and ophthalmopathy. Amplified regions were TCR beta CDR3 sequences from RNA transcripts. TCR CDR3 underwent first-round RT-PCR with the HTBI primer set. TCRdb re-analysed the multiplex PCR reads in MiXCR, keeping a single row per CDR3 protein. The sample lists about 640,000 distinct CDR3 sequences; about 15% were seen once. The sequencing sample was made of blood. The receptors come from a woman in her fifties or sixties with Graves' ophthalmopathy.

A word on this clonotype: A much larger clone differs from this one at a single base, so this may be a read error. The J gene is TRBJ2-1, the V gene TRBV7-3, with D unresolved. The germline gives CDR1 SGHTA, CDR2 FQGTGA. The CDR3 extends over 16 amino acids. V gave up 5 bases and J gave up 0 bases, with 14 bases separating them. The CDR3 DNA reads TGTGCCAGCAGCCTATACTCGATAAGCTCCTACAATGAGCAGTTCTTC. Translated: CASSLYSISSYNEQFF.

In this sample, this clonotype turned up many times. The chain joins TRBV29-1 to TRBJ1-1; D might be TRBD1 (5 bases). V lost 2 bases and J lost 5, with 12 bases in between. Germline V gene lookup returns CDR1 SQVTM and CDR2 ANQGSEA. CDR3 length: 13 residues. Written as DNA, the CDR3 is TGCAGCGTTGAATTTCAGGGACGTACTGAAGCTTTCTTT. This gives the protein CSVEFQGRTEAFF.

This clonotype was counted ten times or more. The rearrangement uses TRBV11-1 and TRBJ1-1; 7 bases fit TRBD1. The V segment lost 5 bases and the J segment 2 bases; nucleotides outside the gene matches: 8. CDR1 SGHAT and CDR2 FQDESV come from the germline V gene (reference sequence). CDR3 length: 15 amino acids. The CDR3 nucleotides are TGTGCCAGCAGCCCCCGACAGGGTTTTAACACTGAAGCTTTCTTT. Encoded protein: CASSPRQGFNTEAFF.

With regard to this clonotype: The junction and the germline gene differ at one end; a read error may be behind it. The chain joins TRBV27 to TRBJ2-4; D assignment may be TRBD1 or TRBD2 (5 bases each). Germline CDR1 reads MNHEY; CDR2 reads SMNVEV (reference sequence). The CDR3 is made up of 14 amino acids. In DNA form, the CDR3 reads TGTGTCAGCAAATTGAGGGGCGCGGGAAACATTCAGTACTTC. Amino acid sequence: CVSKLRGAGNIQYF.

This clonotype was seen many times. V usage is TRBV2 and J usage is TRBJ2-7, with TRBD2 identical over 10 bases. CDR1 SNHLY and CDR2 FYNNEI come from the germline V gene. There are 15 residues in the CDR3. V shed 7 bases and J 2 bases; nucleotides not matched to a gene: 8. CDR3 amino acids: CASIKREGLAYEQYF. The CDR3 nucleotides read TGTGCCAGCATTAAGCGGGAGGGCCTGGCCTACGAGCAGTACTTC.

With regard to this clonotype: This may arise from a read error, as a much more abundant clone is one base away. The chain links TRBV20-1 to TRBJ2-5; D unresolved. This CDR3 has 13 amino acids. Germline V gene sequence: CDR1 DFQATT, CDR2 SNEGSKA (reference sequence). Deletions cut 0 bases from V and 9 bases from J, with 14 bases between. CDR3 DNA sequence: TGCAGTGCTAGAGATCCTTTGAAGGAGTCCCAGTACTTC. Protein sequence: CSARDPLKESQYF.

Details on this clonotype: This may be a read error: a much more frequent sequence differs by one nucleotide. This sequence joins TRBV5-1 and TRBJ2-3; unclear D gene. Germline V gene lookup returns CDR1 SGHRS and CDR2 YFSETQ. With 4 bases removed from V and 2 bases from J, the gap between germline ends came to 8 bases. The CDR3 consists of 13 residues. The CDR3 spells CASSHGLTDTQYF. CDR3 coding DNA: TGCGCCAGCAGCCACGGCCTCACAGATACGCAGTATTTT.

This clonotype occurred a few times. A much larger clone lies a single base off, so this may be a read error. V usage is TRBV7-2 and J usage is TRBJ1-6; no definite D call. This CDR3 region has 14 residues. Germline CDR1 SGHTA, CDR2 FQGNSA. CDR3 bases: TGTGCCAGCGGGCCTAGCTCCTATAATTCACCCCCCCACTTT. Amino acid sequence: CASGPSSYNSPPHF.

As regards this clonotype: One end of the junction is discordant with germline, which a read error may explain. This sequence joins TRBV10-3 and TRBJ2-1; 9 nucleotides agree with TRBD1. Looked up from germline, CDR1 is ENHRY and CDR2 is SYGVKD. This CDR3 has 15 amino acids. CDR3 sequence: CVITKGQGADNEQFF. The CDR3 bases are TGTGTCATCACCAAGGGACAGGGTGCGGACAATGAGCAGTTCTTC.

This clonotype has ten or more counts. V and J are TRBV18 and TRBJ1-4; 9 nucleotides match TRBD1. Germline loops: CDR1 KGHSH, CDR2 LQKENI. J was trimmed by 4 bases and V by 10 bases; bases with no gene match: 4. The CDR3 is made up of 13 amino acids. The CDR3 bases are TGTGCCACCAGGGGACAGGGTAATGAAAAACTGTTTTTT. Protein product: CATRGQGNEKLFF.

This clonotype was seen ten or more times. The chain uses TRBV7-9 and TRBJ2-5, with D possibly being TRBD2 (5 bases). The ends were cut back, 5 bases at V and 2 bases at J, with 12 bases in the middle. Germline loops: CDR1 SEHNR, CDR2 FQNEAQ (reference sequence). This CDR3 has 14 amino acids. The CDR3 region is CASSHARGQETQYF. CDR3 DNA sequence: TGTGCCAGCAGCCACGCCCGAGGGCAAGAGACCCAGTACTTC.

This clonotype was seen only a few times. The CDR3 DNA reads TGCAGCGTTGTTCCATCGTATATGAGGTTGGAGACCCAGTACTTC. This codes for CSVVPSYMRLETQYF. J is TRBJ2-5 and V is TRBV29-1; D is unclear. CDR1 is SQVTM and CDR2 is ANQGSEA in the germline V gene. With 4 bases removed from V and 5 bases from J, the gap between germline ends came to 20 bases. The CDR3 totals 15 residues.

This clonotype came up many times. The rearrangement links TRBV28 to TRBJ2-7, with D possibly being TRBD1 or TRBD2 (5 bases each). Trimming took 4 bases from V and 4 from J, leaving 14 bases between them. The V gene's germline CDR1 is MDHEN and CDR2 SYDVKM. This CDR3 contains 14 residues. The CDR3 sequence is CASSSGIGAYEQYF. The CDR3 nucleotides read TGTGCCAGCAGTTCGGGAATCGGGGCTTACGAGCAGTACTTC.